This T cell receptor (beta chain) was obtained from a study of CD8 T cells in Susac syndrome. Random hexamers were used to reverse transcribe an amount of roughly 0.45 to 1 ug RNA. An immunoSEQ multiplex PCR amplified TCR beta CDR3 over 54 Vbeta and 13 Jbeta. TCRdb re-derived calls from the immunoSEQ multiplex PCR reads in MiXCR, one entry per CDR3 protein. Of about 300,000 distinct CDR3 sequences in the sample, 89% were seen once. Blood CD8+ and CD4+ T cells underwent high-throughput TCR beta sequencing. This CDR3 is built from 17 residues. V lost 2 bases to trimming and J lost 0 bases; unmatched junction nucleotides: 3. Germline CDR1 reads SGDLS; CDR2 reads YYNGEE.

The chain uses TRBV9 and TRBJ2-2; the match to TRBD2 covers 11 bases. The sequence derives from a human donor with multiple sclerosis. Specimen: CD8+ T cells from PBMCs. The CDR3 region is CASSVSLAGANTGELFF. DNA for the CDR3: TGTGCCAGCAGCGTCTCACTAGCGGGGGCGAACACCGGGGAGCTGTTTTTT.